This T cell receptor beta chain emerged from a study of control samples from healthy donors and cancer patients. This CDR3 is built from 14 residues. V lost 5 bases to trimming and J lost 7 bases, with 17 bases between them. Germline V CDR1 and CDR2: MNHEY, SVGAGI. TCRdb keeps only in-frame clones here, not all; method: immunoSEQ multiplex PCR. The table shows approximately 26,000 clones, with about 81% occurring only once. V and J are TRBV6-5 and TRBJ1-2, with no clear D. This clonotype was obtained from a man aged 55 to 70 with colorectal cancer. Sequencing was performed on PBMCs. The CDR3 sequence is CASSPTWEHRGYTF. The CDR3, as DNA: TGTGCCAGCAGTCCCACGTGGGAGCATCGTGGCTACACCTTC.